This T cell receptor (beta chain) was sequenced for a study of blood T cell repertoires in COVID-19. Study-wide context: The United States, Italy and Spain provided the acute and convalescent COVID-19 samples.

Between the trimmed V and J ends, which lost 6 bases and 2 bases, there was a span of 14 bases. The length of the CDR3 is 14 residues. CDR1 is LNHDA and CDR2 is SQIVND in the germline V gene (reference sequence). In the source study's methods: Reference gene primer amplification gave nucleated cell count estimates. Repertoires were generated with immunoSEQ multiplex PCR, while TCRdb's copy carries only in-frame clones and drops some. The DNA gave D and trimming, while V, J and clone size come from that table. The sample yields roughly 140,000 clones, 84% seen once. Material: peripheral blood. The clonotype originates from a woman aged 50 to 60 in a cohort sampled during active or convalescent COVID-19. This rearrangement joins TRBV19 to TRBJ2-7; no reliable D call. The chain's CDR3 is CASREVGSTYEQYF. The CDR3 nucleotides read TGTGCCAGTAGAGAGGTCGGCAGCACCTACGAGCAGTACTTC.